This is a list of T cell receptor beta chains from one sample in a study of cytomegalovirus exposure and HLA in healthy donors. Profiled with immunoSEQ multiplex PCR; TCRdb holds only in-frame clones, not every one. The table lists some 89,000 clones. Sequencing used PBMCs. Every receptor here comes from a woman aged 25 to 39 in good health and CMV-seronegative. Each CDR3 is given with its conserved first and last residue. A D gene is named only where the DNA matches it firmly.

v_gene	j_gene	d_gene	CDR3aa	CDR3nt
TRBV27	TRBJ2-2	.	CASSFLASRTGELFF	TGTGCCAGCAGTTTCCTCGCCTCTAGAACCGGGGAGCTGTTTTTT
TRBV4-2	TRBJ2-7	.	CASSQYTGTSVEQYF	TGTGCCAGCAGCCAATACACAGGTACATCGGTCGAGCAGTACTTC
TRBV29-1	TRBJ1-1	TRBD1	CSAGQAGYTEAFF	TGCAGCGCAGGACAGGCCGGGTACACTGAAGCTTTCTTT
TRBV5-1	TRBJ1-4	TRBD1	CASSLGQGNEKLFF	TGCGCCAGCAGCTTGGGACAGGGGAACGAAAAACTGTTTTTT
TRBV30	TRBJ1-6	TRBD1	CAWSRGQDNSPLHF	TGTGCCTGGAGTCGGGGACAGGACAATTCACCCCTCCACTTT
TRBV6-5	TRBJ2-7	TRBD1	CASSYRGQGVYEQYF	TGTGCCAGCAGTTATCGCGGACAGGGGGTGTACGAGCAGTACTTC
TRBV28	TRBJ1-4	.	CASSFSSLGEKLFF	TGTGCCAGCAGTTTTAGCTCGCTCGGAGAAAAACTGTTTTTT
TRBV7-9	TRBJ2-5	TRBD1	CASSWGQAGETQYF	TGTGCCAGCAGCTGGGGACAGGCGGGAGAGACCCAGTACTTC
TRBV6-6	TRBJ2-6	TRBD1	CASSYTGGSGANVLTF	TGTGCCAGCAGTTATACAGGGGGTTCTGGGGCCAACGTCCTGACTTTC
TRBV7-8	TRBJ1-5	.	CASSINSNQPQHF	TGTGCCAGCAGCATAAATAGCAATCAGCCCCAGCATTTT
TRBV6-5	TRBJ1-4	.	CASRVGRSGGKLFF	TGTGCCAGCAGGGTAGGACGGTCCGGAGGAAAACTGTTTTTT
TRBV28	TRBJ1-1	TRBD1	CASSRPLGTGGVGTEAFF	TGTGCCAGCAGCCGACCTCTCGGGACAGGGGGCGTGGGCACTGAAGCTTTCTTT
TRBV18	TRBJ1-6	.	CASSPGGSNSPLHF	TGTGCCAGCTCACCGGGGGGGAGTAATTCACCCCTCCACTTT
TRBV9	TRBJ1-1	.	CASSSHGITVNTEAFF	TGTGCCAGCAGCTCCCACGGAATTACAGTGAACACTGAAGCTTTCTTT
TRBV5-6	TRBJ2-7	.	CASSLVGTGFSYEQYF	TGTGCCAGCAGCTTGGTAGGGACTGGGTTCTCCTACGAGCAGTACTTC
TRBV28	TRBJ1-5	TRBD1	CASRRPGQGEQPQHF	TGTGCCAGCCGCCGCCCCGGACAGGGTGAACAGCCCCAGCATTTT
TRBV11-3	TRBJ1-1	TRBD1	CASSPRTGDTEAFF	TGTGCCAGCAGCCCAAGGACAGGGGACACTGAAGCTTTCTTT
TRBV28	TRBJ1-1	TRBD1	CASSQIRGRSDTEAFF	TGTGCCAGCAGCCAAATCAGGGGGCGCAGTGACACTGAAGCTTTCTTT
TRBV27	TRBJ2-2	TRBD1	CASSPGTANTGELFF	TGTGCCAGCAGTCCGGGGACAGCAAACACCGGGGAGCTGTTTTTT
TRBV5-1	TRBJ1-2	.	CASSDEQGVDGYTF	TGCGCCAGCAGCGACGAACAGGGTGTAGATGGCTACACCTTC
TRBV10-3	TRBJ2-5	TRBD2	CAISVAGGKETQYF	TGTGCCATCAGTGTGGCGGGGGGCAAAGAGACCCAGTACTTC
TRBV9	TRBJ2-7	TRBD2	CASSAGGGSSSYEQYF	TGTGCCAGCAGCGCCGGGGGAGGGTCTAGCTCCTACGAGCAGTACTTC
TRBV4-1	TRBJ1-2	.	CASSQDGGPDYGYTF	TGCGCCAGCAGCCAAGATGGAGGGCCGGACTATGGCTACACCTTC
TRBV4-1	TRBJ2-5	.	CASSQDARDIQETQYF	TGCGCCAGCAGCCAAGATGCTCGGGACATCCAAGAGACCCAGTACTTC
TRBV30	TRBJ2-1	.	CAWSATWGGGNEQFF	TGTGCCTGGAGTGCGACTTGGGGAGGGGGCAATGAGCAGTTCTTC
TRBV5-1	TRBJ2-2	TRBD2	CASSLSGGNTGELFF	TGCGCCAGCAGCTTAAGCGGGGGGAACACCGGGGAGCTGTTTTTT
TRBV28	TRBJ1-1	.	CASSTYSTGNTEAFF	TGTGCCAGCAGTACTTACTCGACAGGGAACACTGAAGCTTTCTTT
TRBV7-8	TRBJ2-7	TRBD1	CASSKDRGFHEQYF	TGTGCCAGCAGCAAGGACAGGGGGTTCCACGAGCAGTACTTC
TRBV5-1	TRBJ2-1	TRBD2	CASSHIAGGNEQFF	TGCGCCAGCAGCCATATAGCGGGAGGGAATGAGCAGTTCTTC
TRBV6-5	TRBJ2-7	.	CASSYRTLAYEQYF	TGTGCCAGCAGTTACAGGACACTGGCCTACGAGCAGTACTTC
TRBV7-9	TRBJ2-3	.	CASSPTGTDTQYF	TGTGCCAGCAGCCCGACGGGTACAGATACGCAGTATTTT
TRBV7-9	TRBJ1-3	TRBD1	CASSLTGGIGNTIYF	TGTGCCAGCAGCTTGACAGGGGGCATTGGAAACACCATATATTTT
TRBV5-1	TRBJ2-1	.	CASTTGPGEQFF	TGCGCCAGCACCACAGGGCCGGGGGAGCAGTTCTTC
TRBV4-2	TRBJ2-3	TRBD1	CASSQGGPGGADTQYF	TGTGCCAGCAGCCAAGGAGGGCCAGGGGGCGCAGATACGCAGTATTTT
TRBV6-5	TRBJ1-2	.	CASSSMAGNGYTF	TGTGCCAGCAGTTCGATGGCAGGGAATGGCTACACCTTC
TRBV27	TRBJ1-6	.	CASSLVGGNSPLHF	TGTGCCAGCAGTTTAGTGGGGGGTAATTCACCCCTCCACTTT
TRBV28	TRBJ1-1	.	CASIITGFPTEAFF	TGTGCCAGCATCATCACAGGATTTCCCACTGAAGCTTTCTTT
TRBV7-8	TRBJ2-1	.	CASSYDRSYNEQFF	TGTGCCAGCAGCTATGACAGATCCTACAATGAGCAGTTCTTC
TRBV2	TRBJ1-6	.	CASSNSLTGRNSPLHF	TGTGCCAGCAGTAACTCATTGACAGGCCGGAATTCACCCCTCCACTTT
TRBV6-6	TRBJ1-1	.	CASSYSGHRGTEAFF	TGTGCCAGCAGTTACTCAGGTCATAGGGGGACTGAAGCTTTCTTT
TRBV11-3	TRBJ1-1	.	CASSPRQDTEAFF	TGTGCCAGCAGCCCTCGACAGGACACTGAAGCTTTCTTT
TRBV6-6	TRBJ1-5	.	CASSVTGMGQPQHF	TGTGCCAGCAGTGTTACAGGGATGGGGCAGCCCCAGCATTTT
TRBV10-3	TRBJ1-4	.	CAISLGQGEKLFF	TGTGCCATCAGTCTTGGCCAGGGGGAAAAACTGTTTTTT
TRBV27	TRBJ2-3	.	CASSFWATDTQYF	TGTGCCAGCAGTTTTTGGGCCACAGATACGCAGTATTTT
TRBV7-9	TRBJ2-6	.	CASSLFREAGANVLTF	TGTGCCAGCAGCTTATTCAGGGAAGCTGGGGCCAACGTCCTGACTTTC
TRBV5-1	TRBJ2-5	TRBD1	CASSFRDRGQETQYF	TGCGCCAGCAGCTTCCGGGACAGGGGGCAGGAGACCCAGTACTTC
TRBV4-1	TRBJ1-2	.	CASSQSKGMDYGYTF	TGCGCCAGCAGCCAATCCAAGGGGATGGACTATGGCTACACCTTC
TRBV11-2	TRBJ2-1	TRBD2	CASSLTSFVGNEQFF	TGTGCCAGCAGCTTGACTAGCTTCGTCGGCAATGAGCAGTTCTTC
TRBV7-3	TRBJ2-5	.	CASSPDGRIGAQYF	TGTGCCAGCAGCCCGGACGGTCGGATAGGGGCCCAGTACTTC
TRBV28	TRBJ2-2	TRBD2	CASSLSGLAVTGELFF	TGTGCCAGCAGTCTATCCGGACTAGCGGTTACCGGGGAGCTGTTTTTT
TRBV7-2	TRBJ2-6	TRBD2	CASSLATGWLFAGAGANVLTF	TGTGCCAGCAGCTTAGCTACGGGGTGGCTATTTGCGGGGGCTGGGGCCAACGTCCTGACTTTC
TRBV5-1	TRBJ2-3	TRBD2	CASSAGTSDLTDTQYF	TGCGCCAGCAGCGCGGGGACTAGCGACCTCACAGATACGCAGTATTTT
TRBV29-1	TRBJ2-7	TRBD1	CSAHGDRDYEQYF	TGCAGCGCCCACGGGGACAGAGACTACGAGCAGTACTTC
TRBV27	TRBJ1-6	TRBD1	CASSPLGTVPSPLHF	TGTGCCAGCAGTCCCCTCGGGACAGTCCCCTCACCCCTCCACTTT
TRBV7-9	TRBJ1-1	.	CASSRSGGSTEAFF	TGTGCCAGCAGCCGCAGCGGGGGTAGCACTGAAGCTTTCTTT
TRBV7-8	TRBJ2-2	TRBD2	CASSFGGGRGTGELFF	TGTGCCAGCAGCTTCGGTGGCGGGAGGGGCACCGGGGAGCTGTTTTTT
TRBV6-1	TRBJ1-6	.	CASSGSRGPSPLHF	TGTGCCAGCAGTGGGAGCAGGGGACCTTCACCCCTCCACTTT
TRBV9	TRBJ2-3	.	CASSVDIGGTDTQYF	TGTGCCAGCAGCGTAGATATCGGGGGTACAGATACGCAGTATTTT
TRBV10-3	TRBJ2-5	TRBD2	CAISEASGRTQETQYF	TGTGCCATCAGTGAGGCTAGCGGGAGGACACAAGAGACCCAGTACTTC